These 2 T cell receptor beta chains share one sample of origin, sequenced in a study of CD8 T cells in Susac syndrome. The authors reverse transcribed about 0.5 to 1 ug RNA with random hexamers. Via MiXCR, TCRdb re-called the immunoSEQ multiplex PCR reads, giving one row per CDR3 protein. The table lists 70,000 to 75,000 distinct CDR3 sequences, roughly 93% of them singletons. The sequenced sample consisted of CD4+ T cells from PBMCs. Receptor source: a human donor with Susac syndrome.

CDR3 coding DNA: TGTGCCAGCAGCCGCGACAGATACTATGGCTACACCTTC. This gives the protein CASSRDRYYGYTF. The chain is built from TRBV7-2 and TRBJ1-2; a possible D gene is TRBD1 (5 bases). The germline V and J ends were trimmed by 5 bases and 3 bases, with 10 bases remaining between them. CDR1 and CDR2 from the germline V gene are SGHTA and FQGNSA. CDR3 length equals 13 residues.

The chain uses TRBV2 and TRBJ2-7; D not certain. Per the germline V gene, CDR1 is SNHLY and CDR2 is FYNNEI. V was pared by 4 bases and J by 4 bases, with 8 bases between. This CDR3 has 12 amino acids. For the CDR3, the DNA is TGTGCCAGCAGTGTCCAAGAGTACGAGCAGTACTTC. The encoded protein is CASSVQEYEQYF.